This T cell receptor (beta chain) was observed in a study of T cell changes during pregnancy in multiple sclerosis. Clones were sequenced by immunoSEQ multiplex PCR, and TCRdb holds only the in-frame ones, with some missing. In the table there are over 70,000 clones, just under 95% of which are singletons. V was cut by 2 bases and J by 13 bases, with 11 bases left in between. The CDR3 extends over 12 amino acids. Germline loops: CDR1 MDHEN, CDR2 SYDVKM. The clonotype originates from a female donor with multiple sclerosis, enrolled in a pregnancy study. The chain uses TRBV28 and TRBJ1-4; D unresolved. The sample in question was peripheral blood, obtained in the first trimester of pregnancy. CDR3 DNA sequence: TGTGCCAGCAGTTTAGGGCCGGCCGGACTGTTTTTT. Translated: CASSLGPAGLFF.